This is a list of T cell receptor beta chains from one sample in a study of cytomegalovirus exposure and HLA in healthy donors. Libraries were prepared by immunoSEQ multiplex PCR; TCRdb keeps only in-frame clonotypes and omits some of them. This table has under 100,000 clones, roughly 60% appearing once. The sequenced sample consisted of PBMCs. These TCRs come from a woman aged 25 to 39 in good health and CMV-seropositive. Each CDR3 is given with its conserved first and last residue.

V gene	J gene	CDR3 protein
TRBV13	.	CASSEPGTDYEQYF
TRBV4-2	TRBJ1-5	CASSQDRTGGPLNQPQHF
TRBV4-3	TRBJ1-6	CASSLISGTANSPLHF
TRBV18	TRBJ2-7	CASSPDRGAYEQYF
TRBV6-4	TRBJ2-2	CASSRQGNGELFF
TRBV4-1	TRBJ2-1	CASSQDQRGEQFF
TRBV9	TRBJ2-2	CASSAGTSRSGELFF
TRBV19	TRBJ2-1	CASSERRGLGGYNEQFF
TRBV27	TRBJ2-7	CASSLAGQGPYEQYF
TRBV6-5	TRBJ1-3	CASSYLQGFSGNTIYF
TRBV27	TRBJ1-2	CASSSGGNYGYTF
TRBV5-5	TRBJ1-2	CASSKDSSYGYTF
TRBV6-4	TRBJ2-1	CASSDLRQSNEQFF
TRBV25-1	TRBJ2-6	CASSDPAGSGANVLTF
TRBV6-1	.	CASSLLKGVYEQYF
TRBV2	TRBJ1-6	CASRGTGGWAPNSPLHF
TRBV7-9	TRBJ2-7	CASSPNSGVSYEQYF
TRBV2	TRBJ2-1	CASTRDYNEQFF
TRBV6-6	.	CASSYFQGVYEQYF
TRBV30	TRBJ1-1	CAWSSGTKFEAFF
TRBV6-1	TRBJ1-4	CASSWGQGNEKLFF
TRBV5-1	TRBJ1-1	CASSLGAGSHAFF
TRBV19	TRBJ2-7	CASSIKGDKDEQYF
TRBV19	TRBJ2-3	CATGGLAGGSDTQYF
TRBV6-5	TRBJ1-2	CASSYSGQGPYGYTF
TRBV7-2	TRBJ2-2	CASSRGASARRELFF
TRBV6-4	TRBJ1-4	CASSEGRRGKLFF
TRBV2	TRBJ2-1	CASSETSPYNEQFF
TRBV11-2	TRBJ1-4	CASSSRDRGSATNEKLFF
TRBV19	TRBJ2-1	CASSTTSGGSSISYNEQFF
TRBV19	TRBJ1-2	CASSTSGQGARGYTF
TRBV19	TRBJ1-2	CASSPDYGNYGYTF
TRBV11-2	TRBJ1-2	CASRPLGRTVSDYGYTF
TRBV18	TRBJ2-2	CASSPVLTGTGELFF
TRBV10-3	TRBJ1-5	CAISESAGVNQPQHF
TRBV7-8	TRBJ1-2	CASSLRAGRFAYPF
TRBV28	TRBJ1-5	CASGLGGPSNQPQHF
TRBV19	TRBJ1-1	CASSVAVEAFF
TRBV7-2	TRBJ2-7	CASSPSKYEQYF
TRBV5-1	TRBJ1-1	CASSFGGTGALNTEAFF
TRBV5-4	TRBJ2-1	CASSLAAGRGYNEQFF
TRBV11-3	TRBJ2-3	CASSSGGGGTDTQYF
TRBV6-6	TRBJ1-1	CASSYSSNTEAFF
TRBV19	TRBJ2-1	CASRSGGAGGEQFF
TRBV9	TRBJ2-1	CASSVAPLNEQFF
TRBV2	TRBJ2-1	CATSFGQGVYNEQFF
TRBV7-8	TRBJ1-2	CASSWTQGANTF
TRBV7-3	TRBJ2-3	CASSPDRGADTQYF
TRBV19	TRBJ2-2	CASSISSGVTGELFF
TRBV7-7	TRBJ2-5	CASSLVAGATGTQYF
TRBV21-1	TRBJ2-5	CASTSPRRIWRETQYF
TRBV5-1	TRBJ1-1	CASSSRGPGNTEAFF
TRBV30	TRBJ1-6	CALQTGRGNSPLHF
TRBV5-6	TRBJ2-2	CASSVYTGELFF
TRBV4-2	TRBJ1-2	CASSQVEEPNYGYTF
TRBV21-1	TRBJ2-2	CASSKAHPGQGGTGELFF
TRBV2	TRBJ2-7	CASSEAAREAGRTEQYF